This T cell receptor beta chain stems from a study of CD8 T cells in Susac syndrome. The CDR3 totals 13 residues. CDR1 is MNHNY and CDR2 is SVGAGI in the germline V gene (reference sequence). Trimming removed 4 bases from V and 6 bases from J; junction bases left unmatched: 5. As concerns this clonotype: As yet, its antigen is unknown.

Findings of the study overall: In its TCR sequencing and HLA analysis, the study acknowledged that the number of individuals was relatively small.

In blood CD8+ and CD4+ T cells, TCR beta underwent sequencing. In contrast to the negatively isolated CD8+ and CD4+ T cells, TEMRA cells were FACS-enriched. A quantity of roughly 0.5 to 1 ug RNA underwent reverse transcription using random hexamers. An immunoSEQ multiplex PCR amplified TCR beta CDR3 over 54 Vbeta and 13 Jbeta. TCRdb ran MiXCR on the immunoSEQ multiplex PCR reads and lists one entry per CDR3 protein. This table has more than 250,000 distinct CDR3 sequences, 92% appearing once. The rearrangement joins TRBV6-6 to TRBJ1-2; TRBD1 aligns across 7 bases. Material for sequencing was CD4+ T cells from PBMCs. This clonotype was obtained from a human donor with multiple sclerosis. CDR3 nucleotide sequence: TGTGCCAGCAGTTTCGACAGGGCGAATGGCTACACCTTC. Its protein is CASSFDRANGYTF.